This TCR beta chain was identified during a study of circulating and synovial CD4+ cells in juvenile arthritis. Data came from immunoSEQ multiplex PCR; TCRdb stores just in-frame clones and leaves some out. The data show approximately 36,000 clones, about 94% seen once. The germline gives CDR1 LNHNV, CDR2 YYDKDF (reference sequence). The junction had 6 bases not matched to a gene; V was cut back by 0 bases and J by 0 bases. CDR3 length: 17 residues. The rearrangement joins TRBV15 to TRBJ2-7; 9 nucleotides match TRBD2. The sample comprised CD4+ T cells from blood. This sequence was found in a human donor with juvenile idiopathic arthritis. CDR3 in amino acids: CATSRDRLAGASYEQYF. DNA for the CDR3: TGTGCCACCAGCAGAGATCGATTAGCGGGGGCCTCCTACGAGCAGTACTTC.